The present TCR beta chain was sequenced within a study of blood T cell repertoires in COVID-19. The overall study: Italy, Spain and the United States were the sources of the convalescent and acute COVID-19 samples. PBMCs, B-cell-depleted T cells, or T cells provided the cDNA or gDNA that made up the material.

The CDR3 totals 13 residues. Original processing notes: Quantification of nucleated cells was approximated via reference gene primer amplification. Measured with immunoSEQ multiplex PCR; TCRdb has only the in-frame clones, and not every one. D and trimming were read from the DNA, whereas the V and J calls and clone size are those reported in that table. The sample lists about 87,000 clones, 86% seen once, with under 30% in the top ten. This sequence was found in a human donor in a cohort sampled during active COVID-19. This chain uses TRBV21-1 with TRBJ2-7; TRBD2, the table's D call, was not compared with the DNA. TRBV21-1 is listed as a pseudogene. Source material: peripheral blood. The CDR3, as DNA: TGTGCCAGCAGCGGGACTTTGGGCTACGAGCAGTACTTC. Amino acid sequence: CASSGTLGYEQYF.